This T cell receptor beta chain was recorded in a study of glioma-infiltrating T cells. Findings of the study overall: Gliomas, especially low-grade, showed above-expected tissue-blood divergence; non-neoplastic patients showed below. Only very few CDR3 sequences appeared in both tissue and blood.

The CDR3 has 16 residues. Trimming shortened V by 8 bases and J by 5 bases, and 24 bases separated the two germline ends. The germline CDR1 and CDR2 sequences are MNHEY and SVGEGT. Concerning this clonotype itself: Its matching antigen is unknown. This beta chain appears as a stray read in a library generated for alpha chains; its size is not informative.

TCR alpha and beta CDR3 regions were amplified from RNA using iRepertoire nested multiplex PCR. TCRdb reprocessed the multiplex PCR reads via MiXCR and lists one record per CDR3 protein. The data contain roughly 3,200 distinct CDR3 sequences, 80% to 90% of them seen just once; the ten biggest clones take up roughly 36%. The gene calls are TRBV6-2 or TRBV6-3 and TRBJ1-2; D unclear. The receptor was derived from a human donor with low-grade glioma or glioblastoma, undergoing nonglioma brain surgery, or in good health (not recorded which). The source material was glioma tissue, nonneoplastic brain tissue, or PBMCs (not recorded which). The CDR3 DNA is TGTGCCAGCGGGTCGGTCGGATTAAACGGGAAATATGGCTACACCTTC. It codes for CASGSVGLNGKYGYTF.